Listed here are 11 T cell receptor beta chains from one sample, sequenced in a study of cytomegalovirus exposure and HLA in healthy donors. Assay used: immunoSEQ multiplex PCR; TCRdb lists only in-frame clones, some missing. The table has 71,000 or so clones, roughly 94% seen once. Sequenced input: PBMCs. Receptors originate from a young woman in good health and CMV-seropositive.

This clone occurred once. The chain is built from TRBV4-3 and TRBJ2-3; 11 bases line up with TRBD2. The CDR3 spans 17 residues. CDR1 is LGHNA and CDR2 is YSLEER in the germline V gene. J lost 2 bases, V lost 3 bases, and 7 bases had no gene match. This CDR3 is CASSHSGGARVTDTQYF. The CDR3 DNA reads TGCGCCAGCAGCCATAGCGGGGGGGCCAGAGTCACAGATACGCAGTATTTT.

This clone occurred once. The chain joins TRBV4-2 to TRBJ2-1, with D perhaps matching TRBD1 (5 bases). This CDR3 is built from 15 residues. The germline V gene has CDR1 LGHNA and CDR2 YNFKEQ. Trimming pared 0 bases from V and 2 bases from J, leaving 8 bases between. In DNA, the CDR3 is TGTGCCAGCAGCCAAGAACAACAGGCCTACAATGAGCAGTTCTTC. This codes for CASSQEQQAYNEQFF.

This chain joins TRBV10-1 and TRBJ1-5; TRBD1 agrees at 9 bases. After removal of 6 bases from V and 6 bases from J, the junction contained 15 bases not matched to a gene. The CDR3 spans 17 residues. Per germline, CDR1 WNHNN and CDR2 SYGVQD (reference sequence). CDR3 coding DNA: TGCGCCAGCAGAACCCCATCGGACAGGGGAGGTAGTCAGCCCCAGCATTTT. Residues: CASRTPSDRGGSQPQHF.

This chain connects TRBV27 to TRBJ1-5, with D tentatively TRBD1 (5 bases). V was clipped by 3 bases and J by 0 bases, with 15 bases between them. Germline V gene lookup returns CDR1 MNHEY and CDR2 SMNVEV (reference sequence). The length of the CDR3 is 17 residues. CDR3 coding DNA: TGTGCCAGCAGTTTCGGGTGGAGGGGAAATAGCAATCAGCCCCAGCATTTT. It is translated as CASSFGWRGNSNQPQHF.

The chain combines TRBV5-1 with TRBJ2-7; D may be TRBD2 (5 bases). This CDR3 spans 16 amino acids. Trimming pared 3 bases from V and 4 bases from J, leaving 20 bases between. Germline V gene data show CDR1 as SGHRS and CDR2 as YFSETQ. The CDR3 DNA reads as TGCGCCAGCAGCTCTGCGGGCTGGTTGGGGAATTACGAGCAGTACTTC. It is translated as CASSSAGWLGNYEQYF.

The V call is TRBV4-2, the J call TRBJ1-4, with D maybe TRBD1 (5 bases). Germline V gene sequence: CDR1 LGHNA, CDR2 YNFKEQ. Trimming cost V 0 bases and J 0 bases, with 8 bases left between them. The CDR3 is 16 residues long. CDR3 residues: CASSQEGTSTNEKLFF. Written as DNA, the CDR3 is TGTGCCAGCAGCCAAGAAGGGACTTCAACTAATGAAAAACTGTTTTTT.

This clone has only one observation. The chain links TRBV9 to TRBJ2-6; D remains unclear. The CDR3 sequence is 15 residues long. Germline loops: CDR1 SGDLS, CDR2 YYNGEE. V lost 3 bases to trimming and J lost 0 bases, with 7 bases between them. The CDR3 reads CASSALFSGANVLTF. CDR3 nucleotide sequence: TGTGCCAGCAGCGCATTGTTCTCTGGGGCCAACGTCCTGACTTTC.

This clone was observed a single time. The rearrangement uses TRBV4-1 and TRBJ2-7; 12 bases are a match to TRBD1. Per the germline V gene, CDR1 is MGHRA and CDR2 is YSYEKL. After removal of 0 bases from V and 1 base from J, the junction contained 7 bases not matched to a gene. The CDR3 is 18 amino acids. In DNA, the CDR3 is TGCGCCAGCAGCCAAGATGGGACAGGGGGCGCGAGGTCCTACGAGCAGTACTTC. Translating gives CASSQDGTGGARSYEQYF.

The chain employs TRBV5-6 and TRBJ1-2; D remains ambiguous. Trimming shortened V by 6 bases and J by 2 bases, and 20 bases separated the two germline ends. This CDR3 spans 16 amino acids. Per germline, CDR1 SGHDT and CDR2 YYEEEE. The CDR3, as DNA: TGTGCCAGCACCTATCGCCCTGGAAGAGGAAACTATGGCTACACCTTC. Translation: CASTYRPGRGNYGYTF.

In its sample, this clone was seen once. The chain is built from TRBV9 and TRBJ2-1; tentative D call: TRBD2 (5 bases). The CDR3 spans 14 residues. The ends were cut back, 0 bases at V and 6 bases at J, with 10 bases in the middle. Per the germline V gene, CDR1 is SGDLS and CDR2 is YYNGEE. CDR3 DNA sequence: TGTGCCAGCAGCGTAGATGGACTTTCCAATGAGCAGTTCTTC. Residues: CASSVDGLSNEQFF.

The chain is built from TRBV7-2 and TRBJ2-1, with TRBD1 as a possible D gene (6 bases). Germline V CDR1 and CDR2: SGHTA, FQGNSA. Trimming took off 5 bases at V and 9 bases at J, with 14 bases between the two ends. The CDR3 contains 13 residues. For the CDR3, the DNA is TGTGCCAGCAGCCCAAGGGGGTTTAGTGAGCAGTTCTTC. Amino acids: CASSPRGFSEQFF.